In this sample, the clone carrying this T cell receptor beta chain turned up many times. No antigen is known for it. For the diagnoses, clinical symptoms, serum thyroxine and TRAb, thyroid ultrasound and orbital computed tomography were used. This sample was included in a study of T cells in Graves' hyperthyroidism and ophthalmopathy. As for the study in general: Peripheral blood sampling occurred at initial diagnosis, before any treatment.

Overall study results and limits: A model of 13 V-J pairs discriminated ophthalmopathy from stable hyperthyroidism.

RNA transcripts yielded amplified TCR beta CDR3 regions. Carried out on the TCR CDR3, a first-round RT-PCR used the HTBI primer set. From the multiplex PCR reads, TCRdb called clonotypes with MiXCR, one entry per CDR3 protein. The top ten clones hold roughly 14% of a sample with some 560,000 distinct CDR3 sequences, 12% to 15% of them seen once. The V gene lost 8 bases and the J gene lost 8 bases, with 19 bases spanning the gap. The V gene's germline CDR1 is SNHLY and CDR2 FYNNEI. The CDR3 has 14 residues. What was sequenced was blood. This sequence joins TRBV2 and TRBJ2-1; the D is unclear. This clonotype originated in a middle-aged woman with Graves' hyperthyroidism. The CDR3 DNA reads as TGTGCCAGCGAGCTTCTCAGGAGTCGCGATGAGCAGTTCTTC. It yields the protein CASELLRSRDEQFF.